The 14 T cell receptor beta chains presented below share a single source sample, sequenced in a study of blood T cells in healthy people across ages. The authors ran a second PCR of 7 to 11 cycles using a sample-barcoded 5' primer and a J-beta primer mix. In TCRdb, the 5' RACE reads were re-called with MiXCR into one record per CDR3 protein. The sample consists of about 1.4 million distinct CDR3 sequences, roughly 59% of them appearing once. The sequencing input was blood. The receptor set was obtained from a man aged 18 to 35 in good health.

This sequence joins TRBV7-6 and TRBJ2-7; D might be TRBD1 (6 bases). The germline CDR1 and CDR2 sequences are SGHVS and FNYEAQ. This CDR3 contains 14 residues. The V gene lost 4 bases and the J gene lost 3 bases, with 13 bases spanning the gap. CDR3 coding DNA: TGTGCCAGCAGCTACAACGGACAGAACTACGAGCAGTACTTC. It translates to CASSYNGQNYEQYF.

The rearrangement joins TRBV29-1 to TRBJ1-1; D possibly corresponds to TRBD1 (6 bases). In germline, CDR1 is SQVTM, CDR2 ANQGSEA. V gave up 7 bases and J gave up 6 bases, with 15 bases separating them. The CDR3 contains 12 residues. The CDR3 DNA follows: TGCAGCGCAAACAACAGGGCCCCTGAAGCTTTCTTT. Its protein is CSANNRAPEAFF.

The J gene is TRBJ2-4, the V gene TRBV12-3 or TRBV12-4; TRBD1 matches at 9 bases. The CDR3 is made up of 14 amino acids. Unmatched junction bases numbered 7, after V lost 4 bases and J lost 9 bases. Here the CDR3 DNA reads TGTGCCAGCAGTTCAATGGGACAGGGATTCATTCAGTACTTC. Residues: CASSSMGQGFIQYF.

The chain is built from TRBV6-1 and TRBJ1-2; the D is unclear. Per germline, CDR1 MNHNS and CDR2 SASEGT. The length of the CDR3 is 14 residues. V gave up 6 bases and J gave up 3 bases, with 14 bases separating them. The CDR3 reads CASRGPIRDYGYTF. CDR3 coding DNA: TGTGCCAGCAGAGGACCGATTAGGGACTATGGCTACACCTTC.

This chain uses TRBV24-1 with TRBJ2-3, with D maybe TRBD2 (5 bases). V was shortened by 4 bases and J by 2 bases, with 12 bases between the two germline ends. CDR1 is KGHDR, CDR2 SFDVKD, per germline. The CDR3 length is 15 residues. The chain's CDR3 is CATSDLAPHTDTQYF. As DNA, the CDR3 is TGTGCCACCAGTGACCTAGCTCCCCACACAGATACGCAGTATTTT.

The rearrangement joins TRBV20-1 to TRBJ2-7; TRBD2 matches at 7 bases. V lost 5 bases, J lost 2 bases, and 9 bases stayed unmatched. The CDR3 length is 14 residues. Germline V gene sequence: CDR1 DFQATT, CDR2 SNEGSKA (reference sequence). CDR3 nucleotides: TGCAGTGCTTTCGATACTAGCGAGACCTACGAGCAGTACTTC. Protein product: CSAFDTSETYEQYF.

This clonotype was detected a few times. The chain combines TRBV7-6 with TRBJ2-1, with D hard to call. V lost 0 bases to trimming and J lost 6 bases, with 9 bases between them. The CDR3 runs to 14 residues. Germline assignment: CDR1 SGHVS and CDR2 FNYEAQ. The CDR3 DNA is TGTGCCAGCAGCTTAGCGGGATTCCGCAATGAGCAGTTCTTC. Translation gives CASSLAGFRNEQFF.

The rearrangement uses TRBV29-1 and TRBJ2-2; 10 nucleotides match TRBD1. Germline V gives CDR1 SQVTM, CDR2 ANQGSEA. This CDR3 is built from 15 residues. Trimming took 7 bases from V and 0 from J; bases not matched to a gene: 5. The CDR3 DNA sequence: TGCAGCGCGGGACAGGGGAACGCGAACACCGGGGAGCTGTTTTTT. Amino acids: CSAGQGNANTGELFF.

The chain couples TRBV13 to TRBJ1-2; the match to TRBD1 covers 8 bases. From germline, CDR1 is PRHDT and CDR2 FYEKMQ (reference sequence). The V and J ends lost 5 bases and 2 bases, in that order; junction bases with no gene match: 7. The CDR3 totals 15 residues. The CDR3 DNA reads as TGTGCCAGCAGCACCGACAGGGGAGCGAACTATGGCTACACCTTC. Translating gives CASSTDRGANYGYTF.

The chain recombines TRBV5-5 with TRBJ1-3; unclear D gene. Germline loops: CDR1 SGHKS, CDR2 YYEKEE (reference sequence). There are 15 residues in the CDR3. The V gene lost 4 bases and the J gene lost 0 bases, with 11 bases spanning the gap. The CDR3 DNA reads TGTGCCAGCAGCAGACGGGTCAGCTCTGGAAACACCATATATTTT. Encoded protein: CASSRRVSSGNTIYF.

The chain uses TRBV27 and TRBJ2-6; D unresolved. The CDR3 contains 20 residues. Trimming took 0 bases from V and 0 from J, leaving 18 bases between them. Germline CDR1 MNHEY, CDR2 SMNVEV (reference sequence). CDR3 nucleotides: TGTGCCAGCAGTTTATCAAGTGAAGCCAGGATTTTCTCTGGGGCCAACGTCCTGACTTTC. It encodes CASSLSSEARIFSGANVLTF.

The chain uses TRBV2 and TRBJ2-7; 8 nucleotides align to TRBD1. The length of the CDR3 is 12 residues. Germline CDR1 is SNHLY and CDR2 is FYNNEI. Trimming at V came to 9 bases and at J to 5 bases, leaving 6 bases not matched to a gene. Written as DNA, the CDR3 is TGTGCCAGTGGGACAGGCGGTAACGAGCAGTACTTC. Translating it yields CASGTGGNEQYF.

The rearrangement links TRBV28 to TRBJ1-5, with D possibly being TRBD1 (5 bases). The CDR3 spans 11 residues. Germline V gene sequence: CDR1 MDHEN, CDR2 SYDVKM. Trimming stripped 3 bases from V and 11 bases from J, with 8 bases between. CDR3 protein: CASSLGLAQHF. Written as DNA, the CDR3 is TGTGCCAGCAGTTTGGGACTTGCCCAGCATTTT.

The gene calls are TRBV6-6 and TRBJ2-3, with a weak D call TRBD2 (5 bases). This CDR3 contains 13 residues. Germline lookup yields CDR1 MNHNY and CDR2 SVGAGI (reference sequence). Trimming left V 6 bases short and J 6 bases short, with 13 bases between. The chain's CDR3 is CASRGISGDTQYF. In nucleotides, the CDR3 is TGTGCCAGCAGAGGAATCAGCGGCGATACGCAGTATTTT.